These 4 T cell receptor beta chains originate from one sample sequenced in a study of blood T cell repertoires in COVID-19. Here immunoSEQ multiplex PCR was the method, and the copy in TCRdb shows in-frame clones only, minus some. Seen here are approximately 100,000 clones, roughly 90% observed once, and the top ten hold more than 3.5%. The source material was peripheral blood. The receptor source for this set is a human donor with COVID-19, enrolled during active disease. The donor label of this sample is uncertain.

The CDR3 DNA sequence: TGTGCCAGCAGCGTAGCTTCGAGGAGCGTGGTGGGGGCTAGGGGCTACACCTTC. Translation gives CASSVASRSVVGARGYTF. The J gene is TRBJ1-2, the V gene TRBV9, with a possible D match to TRBD1 (6 bases). CDR3 length: 18 amino acids. V lost 0 bases, J lost 8 bases, and 26 bases lay in between. Looked up from germline, CDR1 is SGDLS and CDR2 is YYNGEE.

This chain joins TRBV18 and TRBJ1-2, with D unclear. This CDR3 spans 17 amino acids. Per germline, CDR1 KGHSH and CDR2 LQKENI. Trimming took 1 base from V and 2 from J, leaving 17 bases between them. The CDR3: CASSPRSGLAPNYGYTF. The CDR3 nucleotides read TGTGCCAGCTCACCACGCTCCGGACTCGCCCCCAACTATGGCTACACCTTC.

The V call is TRBV6-6, the J call TRBJ2-7, with 7 nucleotides matching TRBD2. The CDR3 runs 14 residues. Trimming at V came to 6 bases and at J to 4 bases, leaving 9 bases not matched to a gene. Germline V lookup: CDR1 MNHNY, CDR2 SVGAGI (reference sequence). The CDR3 reads CASSRYGGSYEQYF. The CDR3 nucleotides are TGTGCCAGCAGCCGCTATGGCGGGAGTTACGAGCAGTACTTC.

The chain joins TRBV11-3 to TRBJ2-1; TRBD2 agrees at 7 bases. Germline V gene data show CDR1 as SGHNT and CDR2 as YENEEA. V shed 2 bases, J shed 9 bases, and the junction held 10 bases outside the gene matches. The CDR3 covers 15 residues. CDR3 DNA sequence: TGTGCCAGCAGCTTACTTGGGGGAGGGGAGCTTGAGCAGTTCTTC. This translates into CASSLLGGGELEQFF.